Below are 3 T cell receptor beta chains sequenced from a single sample in a study of spatial heterogeneity in lung cancer (dated by TCRdb to between 2018 and 2021). The receptor library was made with 5' RACE. The instrument given in TCRdb is NextSeq 500. TCRdb itself trimmed the public reads at Q25 with fastp, ran MiXCR and retained productive beta chains. Each record represents a unique CDR3 protein, reported with the most common genes and DNA among its rows. The sample contains 4,000 to 4,500 distinct CDR3 sequences, more than 15% of them found a single time. The leading ten clones occupy 55% to 75% of the sample. The label giving this sample's time point can be read as: sample taken at primary tumor resection. Whole RNA extracted from tumor and nontumor lung tissue, or from cryopreserved PBMC samples, was used for TCR sequencing without cell sorting. The sequenced sample was PBMCs, obtained at surgery. These TCRs come from a male donor with early-stage non-small cell lung cancer.

This sequence joins TRBV6-1 and TRBJ1-1; no clear D gene. Germline V CDR1 and CDR2: MNHNS, SASEGT. The CDR3 is 14 residues long. V gave up 1 base and J gave up 3 bases, with 9 bases separating them. CDR3 sequence: CASSEEGRYTEAFF. The CDR3 DNA is TGTGCCAGCAGTGAAGAAGGCAGATACACTGAAGCTTTCTTT.

At least ten counts were recorded for this clonotype. This chain connects TRBV28 to TRBJ2-2; 9 nucleotides line up with TRBD2. Trimming took 6 bases from V and 3 from J; bases not matched to a gene: 5. The CDR3 runs 15 residues. CDR1 and CDR2 from the germline V gene are MDHEN and SYDVKM. The CDR3 nucleotides read TGTGCCAGCAGAATAGCGGGAGTGGACACCGGGGAGCTGTTTTTT. This encodes CASRIAGVDTGELFF.

This clonotype was detected many times. The chain recombines TRBV29-1 with TRBJ2-1; 8 bases agree with TRBD2. CDR3 length: 16 residues. V was clipped by 2 bases and J by 8 bases; unmatched bases: 14. Germline CDR1 is SQVTM and CDR2 is ANQGSEA. The DNA of the CDR3 is TGCAGCGTTGAATCCCCAGAGGGGACTAGTCTCGATGAGCAGTTCTTC. It yields the protein CSVESPEGTSLDEQFF.